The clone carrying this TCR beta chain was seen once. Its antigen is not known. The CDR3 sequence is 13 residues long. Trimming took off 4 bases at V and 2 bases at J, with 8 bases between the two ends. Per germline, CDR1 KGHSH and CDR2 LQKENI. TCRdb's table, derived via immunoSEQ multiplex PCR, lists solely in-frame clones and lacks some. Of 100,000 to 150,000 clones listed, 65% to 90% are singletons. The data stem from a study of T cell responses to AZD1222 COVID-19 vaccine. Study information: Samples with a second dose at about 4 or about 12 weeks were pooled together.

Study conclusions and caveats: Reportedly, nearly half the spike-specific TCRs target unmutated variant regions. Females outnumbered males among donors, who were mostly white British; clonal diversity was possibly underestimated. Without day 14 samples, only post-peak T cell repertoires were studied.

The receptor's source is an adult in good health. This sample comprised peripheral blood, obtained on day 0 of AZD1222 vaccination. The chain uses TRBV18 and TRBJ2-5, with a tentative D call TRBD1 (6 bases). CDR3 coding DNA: TGTGCCAGCTCACGGGACACTCAAGAGACCCAGTACTTC. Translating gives CASSRDTQETQYF.